The 6 T cell receptor beta chains listed next were all sequenced from one sample in a study of blood T cell repertoires in COVID-19. Sequenced by immunoSEQ multiplex PCR; TCRdb stores in-frame clones only, minus some. The sample lists 100,000 or so clones, around four fifths occurring once. The specimen was peripheral blood. The origin of the receptors is a woman aged 70 to 79 with acute or convalescent COVID-19.

V usage is TRBV7-2 and J usage is TRBJ2-7; tentatively, D is TRBD2 (6 bases). Germline V gene sequence: CDR1 SGHTA, CDR2 FQGNSA. This CDR3 has 14 amino acids. Between the trimmed V and J ends, which lost 5 bases and 4 bases, there was a span of 15 bases. The DNA of the CDR3 is TGTGCCAGCAGCCTTCGGGGAGGCTCGTACGAGCAGTACTTC. It specifies CASSLRGGSYEQYF.

The chain employs TRBV18 and TRBJ1-5; 9 bases match TRBD1. CDR3 length: 18 residues. J lost 0 bases, V lost 3 bases, and 9 bases had no gene match. Germline values: CDR1 KGHSH, CDR2 LQKENI. The CDR3: CASSPGRQGDYSNQPQHF. The DNA of the CDR3 is TGTGCCAGCTCACCCGGCCGACAGGGGGATTATAGCAATCAGCCCCAGCATTTT. The variable domain in full, with the rest retrieved from reference TRBV18 and TRBJ1-5, is NAGVMQNPRHLVRRRGQEARLRCSPMKGHSHVYWYRQLPEEGLKFMVYLQKENIIDESGMPKERFSAEFPKEGPSILRIQQVVRGDSAAYFCASSPGRQGDYSNQPQHFGDGTRLSIL.

The chain combines TRBV5-4 with TRBJ2-7, with 9 bases identical to TRBD2. Germline loops: CDR1 SGHNT, CDR2 YYREEE (reference sequence). The CDR3 contains 14 residues. With V trimmed by 0 bases and J by 2 bases, 0 bases remained unmatched. The CDR3: CASSLGTSAYEQYF. DNA for the CDR3: TGTGCCAGCAGCTTGGGGACTAGCGCCTACGAGCAGTACTTC.

The chain couples TRBV18 to TRBJ2-1, with 11 bases aligning to TRBD2. The V and J ends lost 3 bases and 7 bases, in that order; junction bases with no gene match: 11. This CDR3 spans 17 amino acids. CDR1 and CDR2 (germline): KGHSH, LQKENI. The CDR3 is CASSPLAGGSSVNEQFF. The DNA for the CDR3 is TGTGCCAGCTCACCTCTAGCGGGGGGTTCCTCGGTTAATGAGCAGTTCTTC.

The table lists this clone with a count of one. The J gene is TRBJ1-5, the V gene TRBV7-9; D gene unclear. This CDR3 has 14 amino acids. V was cut by 3 bases and J by 2 bases, with 8 bases left in between. Germline lookup yields CDR1 SEHNR and CDR2 FQNEAQ (reference sequence). CDR3 DNA: TGTGCCAGCAGCTTGAGGGATGGCAATCAGCCCCAGCATTTT. Translating it yields CASSLRDGNQPQHF.

The rearrangement uses TRBV6-5 and TRBJ1-2; no clear D gene. The CDR3 contains 14 residues. CDR1 is MNHEY and CDR2 is SVGAGI in the germline V gene. Trimming pared 7 bases from V and 4 bases from J, leaving 16 bases between. CDR3 sequence: CASTLPGDGYGYTF. CDR3 DNA sequence: TGTGCCAGCACCTTACCGGGAGACGGCTATGGCTACACCTTC.